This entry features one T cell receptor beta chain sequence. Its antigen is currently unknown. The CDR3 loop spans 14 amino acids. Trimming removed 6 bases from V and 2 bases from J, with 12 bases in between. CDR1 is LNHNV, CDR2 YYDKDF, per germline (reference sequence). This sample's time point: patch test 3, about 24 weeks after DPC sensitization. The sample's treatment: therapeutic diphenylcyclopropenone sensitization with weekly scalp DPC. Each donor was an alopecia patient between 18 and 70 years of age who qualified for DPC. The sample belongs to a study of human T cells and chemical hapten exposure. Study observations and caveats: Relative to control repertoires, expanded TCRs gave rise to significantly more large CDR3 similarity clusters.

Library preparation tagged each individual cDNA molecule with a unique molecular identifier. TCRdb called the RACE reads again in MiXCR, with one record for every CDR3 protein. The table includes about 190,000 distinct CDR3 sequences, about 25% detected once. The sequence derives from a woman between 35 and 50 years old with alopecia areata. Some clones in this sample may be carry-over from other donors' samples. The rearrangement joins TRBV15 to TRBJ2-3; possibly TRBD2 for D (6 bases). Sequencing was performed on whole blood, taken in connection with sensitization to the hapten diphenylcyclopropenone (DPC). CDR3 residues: CATSWDFHTDTQYF. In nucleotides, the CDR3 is TGTGCCACCAGTTGGGACTTCCACACAGATACGCAGTATTTT.